This entry describes one TCR beta chain. Investigators amplified TCR beta CDR3 regions from RNA transcripts. HTBI primers were used in a first-round RT-PCR, which preceded a second-round multiplex PCR. TCRdb called the multiplex PCR reads again in MiXCR, with one record for every CDR3 protein. The top ten hold 11% of the sample, which has over a million distinct CDR3 sequences, roughly 35% seen once. The data stem from a study of Graves' ophthalmopathy and Graves' hyperthyroidism. Patients in the hyperthyroidism group, adults aged 18 to 65, were newly diagnosed, under 2 months' duration. If patients had other autoimmune diseases, uncontrolled infections, pregnancy or lactation, they were excluded. The clonotype originates from an adult man with Graves' hyperthyroidism. The sequencing input was peripheral blood or thyroid tissue (not recorded which).

The CDR3 reads CASGAGGPYEQYF. The CDR3 DNA reads TGTGCCAGCGGTGCGGGAGGGCCCTACGAGCAGTACTTC. The chain combines TRBV7-9 with TRBJ2-7, with 9 positions matching TRBD2. Germline loops: CDR1 SEHNR, CDR2 FQNEAQ (reference sequence). The trim removed 8 bases at V and 2 bases at J, leaving 4 bases unmatched. The CDR3 spans 13 residues. Variable domain in full (rest from reference TRBV7-9 and TRBJ2-7): DTGVSQNPRHKITKRGQNVTFRCDPISEHNRLYWYRQTLGQGPEFLTYFQNEAQLEKSRLLSDRFSAERPKGSFSTLEIQRTEQGDSAMYLCASGAGGPYEQYFGPGTRLTVT.